This is a list of T cell receptor beta chains from one sample in a study of blood T cell repertoires in COVID-19. Measured with immunoSEQ multiplex PCR; TCRdb has only the in-frame clones, and not every one. Seen here are fewer than 250,000 clones, approximately 90% observed once, and the top ten hold more than 0.95%. Sample: peripheral blood. The receptors stem from a man aged 25-45 years with acute or convalescent COVID-19. CDR3s include the opening cysteine and the closing phenylalanine or tryptophan. A D gene is named only where the DNA matches it firmly. Size tells how often a clone was seen (once, few, many) or the class of an expanded clone, and some rows leave it out.

V	D	J	size	DNA	CDR3
TRBV27	.	TRBJ1-2	.	TGTGCCAGCAGTCCACAGGGTTCGGGCTATGGCTACACCTTC	CASSPQGSGYGYTF
TRBV5-6	.	TRBJ2-6	.	TGTGCCAGCAGCCGCACAGGGTATGGGGCCAACGTCCTGACTTTC	CASSRTGYGANVLTF
TRBV6-5	.	TRBJ1-1	.	TGTGCCAGCGGGGGGGAAGGGAGGAAAGCTTTCTTT	CASGGEGRKAFF
TRBV5-1	TRBD1	TRBJ1-4	.	TGCGCCAGCAGCCGGGCACAGGGGGCTTTAGAAAAACTGTTTTTT	CASSRAQGALEKLFF
TRBV28	TRBD2	TRBJ2-1	.	TGTGCCAGCAGGATTAGGGGCGGGGGCTACAATGAGCAGTTCTTC	CASRIRGGGYNEQFF
TRBV9	.	TRBJ2-5	.	TGTGCCAGCAGCTCCCCTAGGCACGAGACCCAGTACTTC	CASSSPRHETQYF
TRBV6-5	.	TRBJ1-5	once	TGTGCCAGCAGTTACCAGATCAATCAGCCCCAGCATTTT	CASSYQINQPQHF
TRBV27	.	TRBJ1-1	.	TGTGCCAGCAGTTTTGGACGGGGAAACACTGAAGCTTTCTTT	CASSFGRGNTEAFF
TRBV30	.	TRBJ1-2	.	TGTGCCTGGGCCTCGGGCAGGGGCTATGGCTACACCTTC	CAWASGRGYGYTF
TRBV3-1/TRBV3-2	.	TRBJ2-7	.	TGTGCCAGCAGCCCCGGGATTTTCCCTACGAGCATTGAGTACTTC	CASSPGIFPTSIEYF
TRBV6-1	.	TRBJ1-2	.	TGTGCCAGCAGTGAAGGGCAGTCTAACTATGGCTACACCTTC	CASSEGQSNYGYTF
TRBV27	TRBD1	TRBJ2-4	.	TGTGCCAGCAGTTTAATACAGGGGCTGAACATTCAGTACTTC	CASSLIQGLNIQYF
TRBV11-2	.	TRBJ2-5	.	TGTGCCAGCAGCTTAGGGCCAAGGGAGCGAGAGACCCAGTACTTC	CASSLGPRERETQYF
TRBV5-1	.	TRBJ2-2	.	TGCGCCAGCAGACTAGCTGGCGGGGAGCTGTTTTTT	CASRLAGGELFF
TRBV3-1/TRBV3-2	TRBD2	TRBJ2-7	.	TGTGCCAGCAGCCAACCGGGACTAGCGGGAGTTGAGCAGTACTTC	CASSQPGLAGVEQYF
TRBV5-1	.	TRBJ2-6	.	TGCGCCAGCCGTTCCTCTGGGGCCAACGTCCTGACTTTC	CASRSSGANVLTF
TRBV10-2	TRBD1	TRBJ1-3	.	TGCGCCAGCAGTACAGGGACAGATGGAAACACCATATATTTT	CASSTGTDGNTIYF
TRBV6-5	.	TRBJ1-1	once	TGTGCCAGCACCGAGCGTCAGGGTACTGAAGCTTTCTTT	CASTERQGTEAFF
TRBV7-2	TRBD2	TRBJ2-3	once	TGTGCCAGCAGCACCGGGACTACCACAGATACGCAGTATTTT	CASSTGTTTDTQYF
TRBV4-2	TRBD1	TRBJ2-3	.	TGTGCCAGCAGCCAAACGACAGGGGCCCGAGGGGGCACAGATACGCAGTATTTT	CASSQTTGARGGTDTQYF
TRBV24-1	TRBD1	TRBJ2-5	.	TGTGCCACCAGTGACCCGGGACAGCAAGAGACCCAGTACTTC	CATSDPGQQETQYF
TRBV2	TRBD2	TRBJ2-7	.	TGTGCCAGCAGTCCGGGACTAGCGGGACCGGAGCAGTACTTC	CASSPGLAGPEQYF
TRBV19	TRBD1	TRBJ2-2	.	TGTGCCAGTAGTATCGGGACAGGGGACACCGGGGAGCTGTTTTTT	CASSIGTGDTGELFF
TRBV7-9	TRBD2	TRBJ2-3	.	TGTGCCAGCAGCCTTACCCTGACTAGCGGGAGGGCCCCCGATACGCAGTATTTT	CASSLTLTSGRAPDTQYF
TRBV11-2	.	TRBJ1-5	.	TGTGCCAGCAGCTTAGATCGGCAGGGCAATCAGCCCCAGCATTTT	CASSLDRQGNQPQHF
TRBV4-1	TRBD1	TRBJ2-7	.	TGCGCCAGCAGTCGGGACAGGGTAGCCTACGAGCAGTACTTC	CASSRDRVAYEQYF
TRBV9	.	TRBJ1-2	.	TGTGCCAGCAGCGCCGATTTCGCTCCTGGGGGCCATGGCTACACCTTC	CASSADFAPGGHGYTF
TRBV13	TRBD2	TRBJ2-1	.	TGTGCCAGCAGCCCCAAGCGGGGTTCTTACAATGAGCAGTTCTTC	CASSPKRGSYNEQFF
TRBV2	.	TRBJ1-3	once	TGTGCCAGCAGTGAAGTCCGCAGCTCTGGAAACACCATATATTTT	CASSEVRSSGNTIYF
TRBV30	.	TRBJ1-1	.	TGTGCCTGGGACAGGATGAACACTGAAGCTTTCTTT	CAWDRMNTEAFF
TRBV28	.	TRBJ1-5	.	TGTGCCAGCAGTGGCCGGGATTTCAGGCGAAGACAGCCCCAGCATTTT	CASSGRDFRRRQPQHF
TRBV27	.	TRBJ1-1	.	TGTGCCAGCAACCGTTGGGGGCCTCTCGGGACTGAAGCTTTCTTT	CASNRWGPLGTEAFF
TRBV7-3	.	TRBJ1-2	.	TGTGCCAGCAGCTTAGGTCCCAGGGATGACTATGGCTACACCTTC	CASSLGPRDDYGYTF
TRBV30	.	TRBJ2-3	.	TGTGCCTGGAAACGGTTCTGGCCCACAGGCCACACCCCAGATACGCAGTATTTT	CAWKRFWPTGHTPDTQYF
TRBV7-8	TRBD2	TRBJ2-5	.	TGTGCCAGCCTACCGACTAGCGGGAGGGCCCAAGAGACCCAGTACTTC	CASLPTSGRAQETQYF
TRBV9	TRBD1	TRBJ1-2	.	TGTGCCAGCAGCCCAGACCCCTGGACAGGGGGAGGGGCGTTCTATGGCTACACCTTC	CASSPDPWTGGGAFYGYTF
TRBV28	TRBD1	TRBJ1-4	once	TGTGCCAGCGGGTCGACAGGGGAAGGCGAAAAACTGTTTTTT	CASGSTGEGEKLFF
TRBV6-1	.	TRBJ2-6	.	TGTGCCAGCAGTGAAGGGTACAGGGGACTTGGGGCCAACGTCCTGACTTTC	CASSEGYRGLGANVLTF
TRBV6-6	TRBD2	TRBJ2-1	.	TGTGCCAGCAGCTCCGGGAGGGCCTCTAATAATGAGCAGTTCTTC	CASSSGRASNNEQFF
TRBV19	.	TRBJ1-5	once	TGTGCCAGTAGTATCCGGACTCGGACGCCCCAGCATTTT	CASSIRTRTPQHF
TRBV12-5	.	TRBJ2-7	.	TGTGCTAGTGGCCTCGGCTCCTACGAGCAGTACTTC	CASGLGSYEQYF
TRBV11-2	TRBD1	TRBJ2-7	.	TGTGCCAGCAGCGCCCGGGACAGGGGGCCTCGCGAGCAGTACTTC	CASSARDRGPREQYF